This record covers a single T cell receptor beta chain. The data derive from a study of cytomegalovirus exposure and HLA in healthy donors. The primer mix had 60 Vbeta and 13 Jbeta primers. Produced via immunoSEQ multiplex PCR; TCRdb's table is partial and in-frame only. The sample yields more than 90,000 clones, approximately 80% seen once. The germline CDR1 and CDR2 sequences are LNHNV and YYDKDF (reference sequence). This CDR3 spans 15 amino acids. V lost 3 bases and J lost 5; bases outside the gene matches: 6. The chain is built from TRBV15 and TRBJ2-5; 10 nucleotides align to TRBD2. The sequencing input was PBMCs. The clonotype comes from a man aged 45-65 years in good health and CMV-seropositive. CDR3 coding DNA: TGTGCCACCAGCAGGTCTAGCGGGAGTGGTGAGACCCAGTACTTC. Protein: CATSRSSGSGETQYF. Full variable domain (rest looked up from reference TRBV15 and TRBJ2-5): DAMVIQNPRYQVTQFGKPVTLSCSQTLNHNVMYWYQQKSSQAPKLLFHYYDKDFNNEADTPDNFQSRRPNTSFCFLDIRSPGLGDTAMYLCATSRSSGSGETQYFGPGTRLLVL.